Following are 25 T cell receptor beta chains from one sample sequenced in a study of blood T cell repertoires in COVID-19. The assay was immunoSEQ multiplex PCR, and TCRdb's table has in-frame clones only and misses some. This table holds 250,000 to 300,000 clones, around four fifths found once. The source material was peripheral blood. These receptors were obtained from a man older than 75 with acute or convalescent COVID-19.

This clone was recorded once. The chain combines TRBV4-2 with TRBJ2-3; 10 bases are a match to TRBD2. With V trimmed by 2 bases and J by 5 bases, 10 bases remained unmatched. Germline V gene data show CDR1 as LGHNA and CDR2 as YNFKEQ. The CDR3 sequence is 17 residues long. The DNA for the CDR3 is TGTGCCAGCAGCCAATCGGGGGTAGCGGGGGGTAGAGATACGCAGTATTTT. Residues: CASSQSGVAGGRDTQYF.

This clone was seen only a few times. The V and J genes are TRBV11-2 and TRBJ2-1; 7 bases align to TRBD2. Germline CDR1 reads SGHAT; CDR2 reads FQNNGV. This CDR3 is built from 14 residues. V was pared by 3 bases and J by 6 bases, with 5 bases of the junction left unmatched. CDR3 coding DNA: TGTGCCAGCAGCTTCCAGCGGGGAGTCAATGAGCAGTTCTTC. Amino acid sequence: CASSFQRGVNEQFF.

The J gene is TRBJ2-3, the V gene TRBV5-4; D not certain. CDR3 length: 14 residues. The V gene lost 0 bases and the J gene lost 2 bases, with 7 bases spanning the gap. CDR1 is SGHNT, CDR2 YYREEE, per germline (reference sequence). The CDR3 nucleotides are TGTGCCAGCAGCTTGGTTGAGTTCACAGATACGCAGTATTTT. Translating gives CASSLVEFTDTQYF.

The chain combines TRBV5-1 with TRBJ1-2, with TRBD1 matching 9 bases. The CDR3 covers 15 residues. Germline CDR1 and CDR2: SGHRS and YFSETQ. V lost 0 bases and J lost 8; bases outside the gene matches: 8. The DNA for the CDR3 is TGCGCCAGCAGCTTGGCTGTCTCCGGGACAGGGGGCTACACCTTC. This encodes CASSLAVSGTGGYTF. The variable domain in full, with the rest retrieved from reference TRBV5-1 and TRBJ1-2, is KAGVTQTPRYLIKTRGQQVTLSCSPISGHRSVSWYQQTPGQGLQFLFEYFSETQRNKGNFPGRFSGRQFSNSRSEMNVSTLELGDSALYLCASSLAVSGTGGYTFGSGTRLTVV.

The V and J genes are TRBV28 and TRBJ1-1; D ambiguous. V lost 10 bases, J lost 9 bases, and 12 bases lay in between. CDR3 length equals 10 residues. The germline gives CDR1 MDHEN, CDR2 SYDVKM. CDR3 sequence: CAIDTPKAFF. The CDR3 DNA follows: TGTGCCATCGACACTCCGAAAGCTTTCTTT.

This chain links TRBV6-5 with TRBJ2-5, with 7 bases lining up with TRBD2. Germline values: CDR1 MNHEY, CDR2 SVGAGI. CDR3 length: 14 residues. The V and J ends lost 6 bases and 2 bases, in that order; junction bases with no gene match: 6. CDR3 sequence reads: CASRASGVQETQYF. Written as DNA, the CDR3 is TGTGCCAGCAGGGCCAGCGGGGTACAAGAGACCCAGTACTTC.

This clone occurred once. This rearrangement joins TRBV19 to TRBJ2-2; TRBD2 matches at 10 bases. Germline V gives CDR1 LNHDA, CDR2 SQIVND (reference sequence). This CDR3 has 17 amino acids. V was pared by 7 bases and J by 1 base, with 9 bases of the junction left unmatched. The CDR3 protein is CASTKFGLAENTGELFF. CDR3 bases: TGTGCCAGTACTAAATTTGGACTAGCGGAGAACACCGGGGAGCTGTTTTTT.

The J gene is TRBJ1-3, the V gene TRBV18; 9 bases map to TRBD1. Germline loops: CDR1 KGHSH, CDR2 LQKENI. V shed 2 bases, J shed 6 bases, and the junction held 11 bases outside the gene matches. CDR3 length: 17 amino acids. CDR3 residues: CASSPFSWGQGPNTIYF. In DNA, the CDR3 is TGTGCCAGCTCACCATTTTCGTGGGGACAGGGACCAAACACCATATATTTT.

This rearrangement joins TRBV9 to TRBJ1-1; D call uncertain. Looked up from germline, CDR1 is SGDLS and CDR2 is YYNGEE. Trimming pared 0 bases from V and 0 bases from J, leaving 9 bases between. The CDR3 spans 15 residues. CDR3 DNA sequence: TGTGCCAGCAGCGTAGCTCCGGGGTTGAACACTGAAGCTTTCTTT. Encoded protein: CASSVAPGLNTEAFF.

The CDR3 sequence is CASSQGAGQSYEQYF. The CDR3, as DNA: TGTGCCAGCAGCCAAGGGGCAGGACAATCCTACGAGCAGTACTTC. This chain uses TRBV3-1 (or the pseudogene TRBV3-2) with TRBJ2-7, with TRBD1 as a possible D gene (5 bases). Germline V CDR1 and CDR2: LGHDT, YNNKEL (reference sequence). The V end was cut by 1 base, the J end by 1 base, with 11 bases between. The CDR3 sequence is 15 residues long.

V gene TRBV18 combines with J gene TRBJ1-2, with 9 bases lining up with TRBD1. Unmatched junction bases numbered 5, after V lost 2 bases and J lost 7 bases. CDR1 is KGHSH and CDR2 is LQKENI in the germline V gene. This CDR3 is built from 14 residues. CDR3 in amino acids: CASSPGQGTGGYTF. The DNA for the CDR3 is TGTGCCAGCTCACCAGGACAGGGGACCGGTGGCTACACCTTC.

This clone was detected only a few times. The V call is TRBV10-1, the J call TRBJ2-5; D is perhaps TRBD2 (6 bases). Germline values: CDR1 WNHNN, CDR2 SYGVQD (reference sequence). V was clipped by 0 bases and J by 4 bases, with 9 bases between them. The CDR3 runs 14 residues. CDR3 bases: TGCGCCAGCAGTGAGTCGGCGGGAAGAGAGACCCAGTACTTC. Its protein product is CASSESAGRETQYF.

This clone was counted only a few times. DNA of the CDR3: TGTGCCAGCAGTGAATATGAAAAAGGACAACGATTCAATCAGCCCCAGCATTTT. Translating it yields CASSEYEKGQRFNQPQHF. This chain uses TRBV25-1 with TRBJ1-5; D perhaps matches TRBD1 (5 bases). V was pared by 0 bases and J by 3 bases, with 18 bases between. Germline V lookup: CDR1 MGHDK, CDR2 SYGVNS. The CDR3 has 18 amino acids. Combining the CDR3 with reference TRBV25-1 and TRBJ1-5 gives the whole variable domain EADIYQTPRYLVIGTGKKITLECSQTMGHDKMYWYQQDPGMELHLIHYSYGVNSTEKGDLSSESTVSRIRTEHFPLTLESARPSHTSQYLCASSEYEKGQRFNQPQHFGDGTRLSIL.

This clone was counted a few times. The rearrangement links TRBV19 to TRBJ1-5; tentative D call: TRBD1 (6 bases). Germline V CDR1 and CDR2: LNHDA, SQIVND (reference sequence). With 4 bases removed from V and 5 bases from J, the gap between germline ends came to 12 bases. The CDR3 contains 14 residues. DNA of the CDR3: TGTGCCAGTAGTAAAACAGGGTTTGATCAGCCCCAGCATTTT. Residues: CASSKTGFDQPQHF.

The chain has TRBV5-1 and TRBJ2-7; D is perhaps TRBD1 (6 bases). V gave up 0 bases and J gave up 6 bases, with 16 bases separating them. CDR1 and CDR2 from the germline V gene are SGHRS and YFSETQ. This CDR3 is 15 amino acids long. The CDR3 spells CASSLGPTQGSEQYF. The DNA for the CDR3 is TGCGCCAGCAGCTTGGGCCCCACCCAGGGGTCCGAGCAGTACTTC.

Here the CDR3 DNA reads TGTGCCAGCAGTAGACGGGACTATGGCTACACCTTC. Translated: CASSRRDYGYTF. The rearrangement uses TRBV2 and TRBJ1-2; D gene ambiguous. CDR1 and CDR2 from the germline V gene are SNHLY and FYNNEI. V was clipped by 5 bases and J by 3 bases, with 7 bases between them. There are 12 residues in the CDR3.

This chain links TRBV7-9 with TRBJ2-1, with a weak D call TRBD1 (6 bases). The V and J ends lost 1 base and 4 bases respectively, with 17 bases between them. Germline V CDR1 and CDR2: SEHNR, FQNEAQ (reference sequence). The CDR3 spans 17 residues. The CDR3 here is CASSLGTAQRVYNEQFF. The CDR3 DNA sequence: TGTGCCAGCAGCTTAGGGACAGCCCAAAGAGTATACAATGAGCAGTTCTTC.

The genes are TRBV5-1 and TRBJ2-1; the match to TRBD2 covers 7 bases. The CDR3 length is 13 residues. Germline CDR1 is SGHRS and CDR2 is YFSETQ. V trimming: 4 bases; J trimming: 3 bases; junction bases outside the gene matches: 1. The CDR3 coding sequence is TGCGCCAGCAGCAGGGAGGGCTACAATGAGCAGTTCTTC. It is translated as CASSREGYNEQFF.

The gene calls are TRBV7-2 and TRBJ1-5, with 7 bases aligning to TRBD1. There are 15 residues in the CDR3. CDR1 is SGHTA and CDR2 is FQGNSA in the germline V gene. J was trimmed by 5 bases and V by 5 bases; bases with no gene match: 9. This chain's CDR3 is CASSLKTGTHQPQHF. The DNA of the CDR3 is TGTGCCAGCAGCCTAAAGACAGGGACCCATCAGCCCCAGCATTTT.

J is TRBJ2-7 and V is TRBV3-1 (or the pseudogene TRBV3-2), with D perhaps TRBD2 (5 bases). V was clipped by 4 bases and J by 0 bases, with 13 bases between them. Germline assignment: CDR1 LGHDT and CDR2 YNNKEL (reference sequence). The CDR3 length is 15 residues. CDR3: CASSLTWESSYEQYF. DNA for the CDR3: TGTGCCAGCAGCCTCACATGGGAGAGCTCCTACGAGCAGTACTTC.

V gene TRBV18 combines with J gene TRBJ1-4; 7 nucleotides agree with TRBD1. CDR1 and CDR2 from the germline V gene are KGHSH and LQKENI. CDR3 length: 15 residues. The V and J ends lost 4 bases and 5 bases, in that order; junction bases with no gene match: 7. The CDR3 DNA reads TGTGCCAGCTCACGGGGGACAGCCTTAAATGAAAAACTGTTTTTT. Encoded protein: CASSRGTALNEKLFF.

CDR3: CAISGGEGLNYGYTF. The CDR3 DNA follows: TGTGCCATCAGTGGCGGGGAGGGCCTTAACTATGGCTACACCTTC. The genes are TRBV10-3 and TRBJ1-2; D is undetermined. Trimming took off 4 bases at V and 1 base at J, with 13 bases between the two ends. The CDR3 extends over 15 amino acids. Germline V CDR1 and CDR2: ENHRY, SYGVKD.

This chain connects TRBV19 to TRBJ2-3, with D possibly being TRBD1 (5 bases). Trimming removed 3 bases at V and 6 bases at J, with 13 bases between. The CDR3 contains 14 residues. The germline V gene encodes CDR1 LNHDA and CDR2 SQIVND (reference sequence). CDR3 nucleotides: TGTGCCAGTAGTATTCGGCAGGGCTGGGATACGCAGTATTTT. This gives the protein CASSIRQGWDTQYF. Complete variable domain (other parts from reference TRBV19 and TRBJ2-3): DGGITQSPKYLFRKEGQNVTLSCEQNLNHDAMYWYRQDPGQGLRLIYYSQIVNDFQKGDIAEGYSVSREKKESFPLTVTSAQKNPTAFYLCASSIRQGWDTQYFGPGTRLTVL.

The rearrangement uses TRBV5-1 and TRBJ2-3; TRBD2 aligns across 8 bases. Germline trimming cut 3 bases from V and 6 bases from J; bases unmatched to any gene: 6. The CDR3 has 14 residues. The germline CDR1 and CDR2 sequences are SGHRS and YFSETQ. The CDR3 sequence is CASSSGTSGDTQYF. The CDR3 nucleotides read TGCGCCAGCAGCTCCGGGACTAGTGGCGATACGCAGTATTTT.

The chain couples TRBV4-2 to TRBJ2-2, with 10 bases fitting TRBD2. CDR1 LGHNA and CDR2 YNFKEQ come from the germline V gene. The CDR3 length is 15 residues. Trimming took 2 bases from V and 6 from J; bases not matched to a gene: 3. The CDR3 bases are TGTGCCAGCAGCCAAACCCTAGCGGGAGCCGGGGAGCTGTTTTTT. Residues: CASSQTLAGAGELFF.